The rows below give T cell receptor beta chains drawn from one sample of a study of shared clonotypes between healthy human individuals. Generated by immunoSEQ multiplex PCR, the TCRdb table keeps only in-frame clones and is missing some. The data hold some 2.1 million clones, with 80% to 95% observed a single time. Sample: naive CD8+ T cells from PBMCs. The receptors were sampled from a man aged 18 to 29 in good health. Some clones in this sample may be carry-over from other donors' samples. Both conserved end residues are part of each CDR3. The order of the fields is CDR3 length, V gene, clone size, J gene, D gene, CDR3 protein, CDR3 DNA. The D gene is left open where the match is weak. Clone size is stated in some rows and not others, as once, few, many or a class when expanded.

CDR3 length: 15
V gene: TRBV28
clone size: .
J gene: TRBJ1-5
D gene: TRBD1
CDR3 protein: CASSFGGQGNQPQHF
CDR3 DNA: TGTGCCAGCAGTTTCGGGGGACAGGGCAATCAGCCCCAGCATTTT

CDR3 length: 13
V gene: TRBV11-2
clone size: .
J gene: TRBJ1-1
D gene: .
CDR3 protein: CASRLSRNTEAFF
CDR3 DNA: TGTGCCAGCAGGCTGTCCAGGAACACTGAAGCTTTCTTT

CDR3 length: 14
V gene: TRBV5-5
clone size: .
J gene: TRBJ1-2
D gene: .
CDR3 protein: CASSLGDTAYGYTF
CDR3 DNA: TGTGCCAGCAGCTTGGGGGACACCGCCTATGGCTACACCTTC

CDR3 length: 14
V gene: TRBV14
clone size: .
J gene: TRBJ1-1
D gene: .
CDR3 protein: CASSQDFGGRGAFF
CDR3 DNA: TGTGCCAGCAGCCAAGATTTTGGGGGGCGCGGTGCTTTCTTT

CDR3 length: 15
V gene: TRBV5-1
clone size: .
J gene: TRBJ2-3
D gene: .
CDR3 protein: CASSFKRDNTDTQYF
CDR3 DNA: TGCGCCAGCAGCTTCAAGCGGGACAACACAGATACGCAGTATTTT

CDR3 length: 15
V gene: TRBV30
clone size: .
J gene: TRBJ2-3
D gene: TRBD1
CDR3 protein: CAWSATGVPTDTQYF
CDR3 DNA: TGTGCCTGGAGTGCCACAGGGGTCCCCACAGATACGCAGTATTTT

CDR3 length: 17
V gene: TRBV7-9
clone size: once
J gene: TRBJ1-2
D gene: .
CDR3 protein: CASSLVPARKGIIGYTF
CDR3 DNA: TGTGCCAGCAGCTTAGTCCCTGCCAGAAAAGGTATAATCGGCTACACCTTC

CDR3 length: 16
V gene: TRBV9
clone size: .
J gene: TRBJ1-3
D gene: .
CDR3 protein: CASSPGEGRGGNTIYF
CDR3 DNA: TGTGCCAGCAGCCCCGGTGAAGGGCGAGGTGGAAACACCATATATTTT

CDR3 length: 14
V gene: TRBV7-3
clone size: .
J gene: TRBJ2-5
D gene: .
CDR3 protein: CASSGGGELETQYF
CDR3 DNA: TGTGCCAGCAGCGGAGGGGGCGAGTTGGAGACCCAGTACTTC

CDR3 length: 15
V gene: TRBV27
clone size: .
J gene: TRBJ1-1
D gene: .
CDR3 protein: CASRFGGLLNTEAFF
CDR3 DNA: TGTGCCAGCAGGTTTGGCGGATTACTGAACACTGAAGCTTTCTTT

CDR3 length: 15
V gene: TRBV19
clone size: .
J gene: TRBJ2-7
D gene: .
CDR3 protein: CASSIYNGPSYEQYF
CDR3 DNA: TGTGCCAGTAGTATATATAATGGACCGTCCTACGAGCAGTACTTC

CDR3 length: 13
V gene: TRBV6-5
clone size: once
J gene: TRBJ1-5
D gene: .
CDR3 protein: CASSRYASWPQHF
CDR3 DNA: TGTGCCAGCAGTCGATACGCGTCCTGGCCCCAGCATTTT

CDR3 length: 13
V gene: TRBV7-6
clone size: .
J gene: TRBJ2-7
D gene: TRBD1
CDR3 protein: CASSDRAGFEQYF
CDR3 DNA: TGTGCCAGCAGCGACAGGGCCGGTTTCGAGCAGTACTTC

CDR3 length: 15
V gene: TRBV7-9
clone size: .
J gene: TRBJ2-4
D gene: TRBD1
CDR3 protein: CASSLEKTGGNIQYF
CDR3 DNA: TGTGCCAGCAGCTTAGAAAAGACAGGGGGAAACATTCAGTACTTC

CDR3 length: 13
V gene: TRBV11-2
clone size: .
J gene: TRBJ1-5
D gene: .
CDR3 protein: CASSFGGNQPQHF
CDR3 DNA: TGTGCCAGCAGCTTCGGCGGGAATCAGCCCCAGCATTTT

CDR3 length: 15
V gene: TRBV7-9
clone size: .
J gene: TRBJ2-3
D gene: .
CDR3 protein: CASSRAGLSTDTQYF
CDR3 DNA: TGTGCCAGCAGCCGAGCCGGACTCAGCACAGATACGCAGTATTTT

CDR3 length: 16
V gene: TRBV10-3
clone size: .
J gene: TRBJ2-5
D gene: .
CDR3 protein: CAISGPRSGAEETQYF
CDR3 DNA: TGTGCCATCAGTGGGCCTCGGTCAGGGGCCGAAGAGACCCAGTACTTC

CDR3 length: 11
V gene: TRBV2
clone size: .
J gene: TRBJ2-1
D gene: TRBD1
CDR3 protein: CASSDRDSQFF
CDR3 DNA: TGTGCCAGCAGCGACCGGGACAGTCAGTTCTTC

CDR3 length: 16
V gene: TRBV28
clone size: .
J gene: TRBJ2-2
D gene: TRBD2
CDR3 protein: CASSLGRETGDGELFF
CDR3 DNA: TGTGCCAGCAGTTTGGGGCGGGAGACCGGAGACGGGGAGCTGTTTTTT

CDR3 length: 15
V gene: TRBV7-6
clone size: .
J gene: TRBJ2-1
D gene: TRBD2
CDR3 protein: CASREGLGPSNEQFF
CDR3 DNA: TGTGCCAGCAGGGAGGGACTAGGGCCTTCCAATGAGCAGTTCTTC

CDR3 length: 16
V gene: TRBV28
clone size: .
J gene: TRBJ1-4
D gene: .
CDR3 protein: CASSWPGAGVAEKLFF
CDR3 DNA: TGTGCCAGCAGTTGGCCCGGGGCAGGGGTGGCGGAAAAACTGTTTTTT

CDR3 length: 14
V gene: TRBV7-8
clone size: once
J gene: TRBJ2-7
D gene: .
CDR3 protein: CASSLYRAIDEQYF
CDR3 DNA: TGTGCCAGCAGCTTGTACAGGGCAATCGACGAGCAGTACTTC

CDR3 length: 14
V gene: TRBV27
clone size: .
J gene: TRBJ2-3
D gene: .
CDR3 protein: CASSPTTWGDTQYF
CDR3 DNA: TGTGCCAGCAGCCCAACTACCTGGGGGGATACGCAGTATTTT

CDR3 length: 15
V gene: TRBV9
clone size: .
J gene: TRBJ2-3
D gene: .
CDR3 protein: CASSPFEAPTDTQYF
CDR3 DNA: TGTGCCAGCAGCCCCTTCGAGGCCCCCACAGATACGCAGTATTTT

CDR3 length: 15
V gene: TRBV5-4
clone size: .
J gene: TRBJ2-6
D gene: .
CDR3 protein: CASSLASSGANVLTF
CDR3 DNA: TGTGCCAGCAGCTTGGCAAGCTCTGGGGCCAACGTCCTGACTTTC

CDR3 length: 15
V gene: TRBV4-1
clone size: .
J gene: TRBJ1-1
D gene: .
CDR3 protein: CASSQDLGLRTEAFF
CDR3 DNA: TGCGCCAGCAGCCAAGATTTGGGTCTTCGAACGGAAGCTTTCTTT

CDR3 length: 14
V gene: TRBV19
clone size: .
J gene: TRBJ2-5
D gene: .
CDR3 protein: CASKARERQETQYF
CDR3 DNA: TGTGCCAGTAAGGCCCGGGAGCGTCAAGAGACCCAGTACTTC

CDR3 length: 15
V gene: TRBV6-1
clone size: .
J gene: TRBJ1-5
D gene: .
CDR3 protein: CASSAPFRANQPQHF
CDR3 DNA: TGTGCCAGCAGTGCCCCCTTCAGGGCGAATCAGCCCCAGCATTTT

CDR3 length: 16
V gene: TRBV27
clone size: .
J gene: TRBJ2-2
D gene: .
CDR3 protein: CASSLGPGANTGELFF
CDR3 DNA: TGTGCCAGCAGTTTAGGGCCAGGCGCGAACACCGGGGAGCTGTTTTTT

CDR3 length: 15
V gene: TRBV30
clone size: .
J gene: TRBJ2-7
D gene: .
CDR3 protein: CASLDRLRGKYEQYF
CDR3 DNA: TGTGCCTCCTTAGACAGGCTACGAGGGAAATACGAGCAGTACTTC

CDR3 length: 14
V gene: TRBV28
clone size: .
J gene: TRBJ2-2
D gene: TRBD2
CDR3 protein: CASSQREGLRELFF
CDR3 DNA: TGTGCCAGCAGTCAGCGGGAGGGCCTCAGGGAGCTGTTTTTT

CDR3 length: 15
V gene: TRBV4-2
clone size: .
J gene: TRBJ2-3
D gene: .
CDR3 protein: CASSLNERPTDTQYF
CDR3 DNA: TGTGCCAGCAGCCTGAATGAGCGGCCCACAGATACGCAGTATTTT

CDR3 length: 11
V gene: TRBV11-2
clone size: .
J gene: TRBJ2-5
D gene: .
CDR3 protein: CASSLPGLQYF
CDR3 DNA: TGTGCCAGCAGCTTACCCGGGCTTCAGTACTTC

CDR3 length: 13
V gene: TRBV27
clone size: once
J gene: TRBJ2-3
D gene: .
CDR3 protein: CASTTSWTDTQYF
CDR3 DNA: TGTGCCAGCACGACCTCCTGGACAGATACGCAGTATTTT

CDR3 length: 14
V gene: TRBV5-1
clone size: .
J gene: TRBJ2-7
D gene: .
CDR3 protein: CASSLGLKSYEQYF
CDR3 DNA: TGCGCCAGCAGCTTGGGACTGAAAAGTTACGAGCAGTACTTC

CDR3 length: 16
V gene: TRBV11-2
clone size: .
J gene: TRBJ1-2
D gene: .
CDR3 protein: CASSTRRAGGVYGYTF
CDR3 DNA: TGTGCCAGCAGCACCAGACGGGCGGGGGGTGTCTATGGCTACACCTTC

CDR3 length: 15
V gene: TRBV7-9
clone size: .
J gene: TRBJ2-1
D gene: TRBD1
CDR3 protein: CASSNRDRGYNEQFF
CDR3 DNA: TGTGCCAGCAGCAACCGGGACAGGGGTTACAATGAGCAGTTCTTC

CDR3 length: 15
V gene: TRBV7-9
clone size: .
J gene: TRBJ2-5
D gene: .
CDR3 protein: CASSPYEEVQETQYF
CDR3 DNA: TGTGCCAGCAGCCCCTATGAGGAGGTACAAGAGACCCAGTACTTC

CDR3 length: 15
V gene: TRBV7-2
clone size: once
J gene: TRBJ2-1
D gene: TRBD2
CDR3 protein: CASSPSGRLYNEQFF
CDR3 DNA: TGTGCCAGCAGCCCTAGCGGGAGACTCTACAATGAGCAGTTCTTC

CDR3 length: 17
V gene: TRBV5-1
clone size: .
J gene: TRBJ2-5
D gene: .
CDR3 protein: CASSLGGRGGGGETQYF
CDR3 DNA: TGCGCCAGCAGCTTGGGGGGCCGAGGGGGAGGAGGAGAGACCCAGTACTTC

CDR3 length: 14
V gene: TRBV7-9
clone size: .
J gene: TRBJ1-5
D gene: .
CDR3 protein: CASSNGGVHQPQHF
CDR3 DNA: TGTGCCAGCAGCAACGGTGGGGTCCATCAGCCCCAGCATTTT

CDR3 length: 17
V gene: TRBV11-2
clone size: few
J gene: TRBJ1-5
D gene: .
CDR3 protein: CASSPGVKRLSNQPQHF
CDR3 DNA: TGTGCCAGCAGCCCGGGCGTAAAACGGCTGAGCAATCAGCCCCAGCATTTT

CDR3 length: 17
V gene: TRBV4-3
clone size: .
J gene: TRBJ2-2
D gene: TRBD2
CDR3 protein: CASSQDRTSENTGELFF
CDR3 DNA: TGCGCCAGCAGCCAAGATCGGACTAGCGAGAACACCGGGGAGCTGTTTTTT

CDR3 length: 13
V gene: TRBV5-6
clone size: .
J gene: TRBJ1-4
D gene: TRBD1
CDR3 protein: CASSYLDRGELFF
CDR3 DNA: TGTGCCAGCAGCTACTTGGACAGGGGGGAACTGTTTTTT

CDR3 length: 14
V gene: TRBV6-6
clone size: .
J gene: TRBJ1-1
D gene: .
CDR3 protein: CASSLTGGNTEAFF
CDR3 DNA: TGTGCCAGCAGCCTGACGGGAGGTAACACTGAAGCTTTCTTT

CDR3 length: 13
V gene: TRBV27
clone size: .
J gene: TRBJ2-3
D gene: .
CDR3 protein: CASSPFSIDTQYF
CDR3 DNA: TGTGCCAGCAGTCCCTTCTCGATAGATACGCAGTATTTT

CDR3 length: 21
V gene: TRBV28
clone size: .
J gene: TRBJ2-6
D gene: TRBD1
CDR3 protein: CASKRGSFFGGQGSGANVLTF
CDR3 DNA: TGTGCCAGCAAACGGGGATCCTTTTTTGGGGGACAGGGCTCTGGGGCCAACGTCCTGACTTTC

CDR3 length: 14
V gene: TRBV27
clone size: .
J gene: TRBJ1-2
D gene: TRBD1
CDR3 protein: CASSPTGTEYGYTF
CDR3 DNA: TGTGCCAGCAGTCCGACCGGGACAGAATATGGCTACACCTTC

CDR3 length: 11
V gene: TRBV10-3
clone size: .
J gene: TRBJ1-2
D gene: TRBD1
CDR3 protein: CASGQGAGYTF
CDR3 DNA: TGTGCCAGCGGACAGGGGGCTGGCTACACCTTC

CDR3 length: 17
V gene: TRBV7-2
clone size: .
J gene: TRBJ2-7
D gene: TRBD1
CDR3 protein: CASSLGVTGQGAYEQYF
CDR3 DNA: TGTGCCAGCAGCTTAGGGGTAACGGGACAGGGGGCCTACGAGCAGTACTTC

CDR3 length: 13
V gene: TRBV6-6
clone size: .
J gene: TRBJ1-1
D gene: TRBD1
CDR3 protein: CASSYSPGTGAFF
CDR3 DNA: TGTGCCAGCAGTTACTCGCCCGGGACAGGAGCTTTCTTT

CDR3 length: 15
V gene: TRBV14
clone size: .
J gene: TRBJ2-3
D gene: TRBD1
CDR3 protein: CASSLTMGQLDTQYF
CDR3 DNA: TGTGCCAGCAGTCTAACTATGGGACAGTTAGATACGCAGTATTTT

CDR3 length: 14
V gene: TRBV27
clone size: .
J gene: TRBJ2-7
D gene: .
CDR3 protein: CASSLGPGPYEQYF
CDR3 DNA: TGTGCCAGCAGTTTAGGCCCGGGCCCCTACGAGCAGTACTTC

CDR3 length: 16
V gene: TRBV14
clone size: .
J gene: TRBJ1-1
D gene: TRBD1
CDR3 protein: CASSQDRGQGNTEAFF
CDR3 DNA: TGTGCCAGCAGCCAAGACCGGGGACAGGGCAACACTGAAGCTTTCTTT

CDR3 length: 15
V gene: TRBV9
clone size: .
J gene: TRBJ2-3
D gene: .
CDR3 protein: CASTDGQRATDTQYF
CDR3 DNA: TGTGCCAGCACGGATGGGCAGAGAGCCACAGATACGCAGTATTTT

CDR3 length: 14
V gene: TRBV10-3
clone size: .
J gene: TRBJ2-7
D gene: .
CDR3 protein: CAISERLRPYEQYF
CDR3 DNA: TGTGCCATCAGTGAGAGACTGAGACCCTACGAGCAGTACTTC

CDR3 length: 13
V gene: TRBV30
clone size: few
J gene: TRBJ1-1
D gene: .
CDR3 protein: CAWSQGLNTEAFF
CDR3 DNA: TGTGCCTGGAGTCAGGGTTTGAACACTGAAGCTTTCTTT

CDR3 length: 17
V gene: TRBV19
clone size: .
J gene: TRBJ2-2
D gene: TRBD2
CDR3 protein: CASSQSRLAGNVGELFF
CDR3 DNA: TGTGCCAGTAGCCAATCAAGACTAGCGGGTAATGTCGGGGAGCTGTTTTTT

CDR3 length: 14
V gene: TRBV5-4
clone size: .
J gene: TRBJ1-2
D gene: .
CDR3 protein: CASSLSGLIYGYTF
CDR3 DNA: TGTGCCAGCAGCTTATCAGGGCTGATCTATGGCTACACCTTC